The rows below give T cell receptor beta chains drawn from one sample of a study of shared clonotypes between healthy human individuals. Clones were sequenced by immunoSEQ multiplex PCR, and TCRdb holds only the in-frame ones, with some missing. This sample yields under 2,000,000 clones, of which about 95% are seen a single time; roughly 1.2% belongs to the top ten. The specimen was naive CD8+ T cells sorted from blood. These receptors all come from a man between 18 and 29 years old in good health. The CDR3 runs from the conserved cysteine through the conserved F or W. The D gene is left open where the match is weak. Some rows have no size entry. The others give once, few or many, or a class for an expanded clone.

J: TRBJ2-5; V: TRBV14; D: NA; size: NA; DNA: TGTGCCAGCAGCCAAAGAATCCGGTCGATAGAGACCCAGTACTTC; CDR3: CASSQRIRSIETQYF
J: TRBJ1-1; V: TRBV6-1; D: NA; size: once; DNA: TGTGCCAGCAGTGAAGCCAAATGGACAGCGATTGAAGCTTTCTTT; CDR3: CASSEAKWTAIEAFF
J: TRBJ2-7; V: TRBV5-4; D: NA; size: NA; DNA: TGTGCCAGCAGCTTGCAGGGTTCCAACGAGCAGTACTTC; CDR3: CASSLQGSNEQYF
J: TRBJ1-5; V: TRBV12-5; D: NA; size: NA; DNA: TGTGCTAGTGGTTTGCCCACGGGGGGGAGTCAGCCCCAGCATTTT; CDR3: CASGLPTGGSQPQHF
J: TRBJ2-7; V: TRBV5-1; D: NA; size: once; DNA: TGCGCCAGCAGCTTGAACCCACCAGCCTACGAGCAGTACTTC; CDR3: CASSLNPPAYEQYF
J: TRBJ2-3; V: TRBV7-9; D: NA; size: once; DNA: TGTGCCAGCAGCTTAGCTCTAGGTAGCACAGATACGCAGTATTTT; CDR3: CASSLALGSTDTQYF
J: TRBJ2-1; V: TRBV6-1; D: TRBD1; size: once; DNA: TGTGCCAGCAGTGGGACAGGGTACAATGAGCAGTTCTTC; CDR3: CASSGTGYNEQFF
J: TRBJ1-1; V: TRBV5-6; D: NA; size: NA; DNA: TGTGCCAGCAGCTTGGCCCGTCACCAAGATCTTGAAGCTTTCTTT; CDR3: CASSLARHQDLEAFF
J: TRBJ2-2; V: TRBV27; D: NA; size: NA; DNA: TGTGCCAGCAGTTTTGGCATCGCCGGGGAGCTGTTTTTT; CDR3: CASSFGIAGELFF
J: TRBJ2-3; V: TRBV7-9; D: TRBD2; size: NA; DNA: TGTGCCAGCAGCTCCGGCGGGAGGGTGGCTACAGATACGCAGTATTTT; CDR3: CASSSGGRVATDTQYF
J: TRBJ1-4; V: TRBV4-1; D: TRBD1; size: NA; DNA: TGCGCCAGCAGCCAAGATCTTCCCGACAGGGAGGGCGAAAAACTGTTTTTT; CDR3: CASSQDLPDREGEKLFF
J: TRBJ1-2; V: TRBV2; D: TRBD1; size: NA; DNA: TGTGCCAGCAGTGAGGGACCGGGACAGAGCTATGGCTACACCTTC; CDR3: CASSEGPGQSYGYTF
J: TRBJ2-3; V: TRBV5-1; D: NA; size: NA; DNA: TGCGCCAGCAGCTACTGGGGGAACACAGATACGCAGTATTTT; CDR3: CASSYWGNTDTQYF
J: TRBJ2-1; V: TRBV14; D: TRBD2; size: NA; DNA: TGTGCCAGCAGCCAAGGCGGGAGTCCCTACAATGAGCAGTTCTTC; CDR3: CASSQGGSPYNEQFF
J: TRBJ2-7; V: TRBV29-1; D: NA; size: NA; DNA: TGCAGCGTTGAGGTAGACAGCTCCTACGAGCAGTACTTC; CDR3: CSVEVDSSYEQYF
J: TRBJ1-2; V: TRBV14; D: NA; size: NA; DNA: TGTGCCAGCAGCCAATTGGGAACAGACTATGGCTACACCTTC; CDR3: CASSQLGTDYGYTF
J: TRBJ2-3; V: TRBV27; D: NA; size: NA; DNA: TGTGCCAGCAGTTCATATCGAGCTAGCACAGATACGCAGTATTTT; CDR3: CASSSYRASTDTQYF
J: TRBJ2-7; V: TRBV28; D: TRBD1; size: once; DNA: TGTGCCAGCCTCCCTGGGACAGAAGTTTACGAGCAGTACTTC; CDR3: CASLPGTEVYEQYF
J: TRBJ2-5; V: TRBV15; D: NA; size: NA; DNA: TGTGCCACCAGCAGAGATAAGGGTCTCGGAGAGACCCAGTACTTC; CDR3: CATSRDKGLGETQYF
J: TRBJ2-2; V: TRBV7-9; D: TRBD1; size: NA; DNA: TGTGCCAGCAGCCCGACAGGGACGAACACCGGGGAGCTGTTTTTT; CDR3: CASSPTGTNTGELFF
J: TRBJ2-1; V: TRBV9; D: NA; size: NA; DNA: TGTGCCAGCAGCGTAGGGGACGTGGAGCAGTTCTTC; CDR3: CASSVGDVEQFF
J: TRBJ2-7; V: TRBV21-1; D: NA; size: once; DNA: TGTGCCAGCCCTCTGGGGGCGAACTCCTACGAGCAGTACTTC; CDR3: CASPLGANSYEQYF
J: TRBJ2-1; V: TRBV7-9; D: TRBD1; size: NA; DNA: TGTGCCAGCAGCTCACGGGACAGGGGGCTAATCGACAATGAGCAGTTCTTC; CDR3: CASSSRDRGLIDNEQFF
J: TRBJ2-1; V: TRBV7-9; D: NA; size: NA; DNA: TGTGCCAGCAGCTTAGTGGGCAGCAATGAGCAGTTCTTC; CDR3: CASSLVGSNEQFF
J: TRBJ1-1; V: TRBV6-5; D: TRBD1; size: NA; DNA: TGTGCCAGCAGTTCCGCCGGACAGGGGTACACTGAAGCTTTCTTT; CDR3: CASSSAGQGYTEAFF
J: TRBJ1-5; V: TRBV9; D: NA; size: NA; DNA: TGTGCCAGCAGCGTAGGTGGTGGATCAGGTCAGCCCCAGCATTTT; CDR3: CASSVGGGSGQPQHF
J: TRBJ1-6; V: TRBV28; D: NA; size: NA; DNA: TGTGCCAGCAGTCGGGACATTTATAATTCACCCCTCCACTTT; CDR3: CASSRDIYNSPLHF
J: TRBJ2-7; V: TRBV19; D: NA; size: NA; DNA: TGTGCCAGTACCACAGGATTCGGCTACGAGCAGTACTTC; CDR3: CASTTGFGYEQYF
J: TRBJ1-5; V: TRBV4-3; D: TRBD1; size: NA; DNA: TGCGCCAGCAGCCAAGGGGAAGGGACAGGGAAAAGACTAAATCAGCCCCAGCATTTT; CDR3: CASSQGEGTGKRLNQPQHF
J: TRBJ1-5; V: TRBV9; D: NA; size: NA; DNA: TGTGCCAGCAGCCCTACGGACAGTCAGCCCCAGCATTTT; CDR3: CASSPTDSQPQHF
J: TRBJ1-5; V: TRBV30; D: NA; size: once; DNA: TGTGCCTGGAGTGTAAGCGGAGATCAGCCCCAGCATTTT; CDR3: CAWSVSGDQPQHF
J: TRBJ1-3; V: TRBV11-2; D: NA; size: NA; DNA: TGTGCCAGCAGCACGGTGTCGGACCTCTCTGGAAACACCATATATTTT; CDR3: CASSTVSDLSGNTIYF
J: TRBJ2-7; V: TRBV4-1; D: NA; size: NA; DNA: TGCGCCAGCTCTTTACGGACATCACTCGGGGAGCAGTACTTC; CDR3: CASSLRTSLGEQYF
J: TRBJ1-4; V: TRBV29-1; D: TRBD1; size: few; DNA: TGCAGCGCCCAGGGGGCAACTAATGAAAAACTGTTTTTT; CDR3: CSAQGATNEKLFF
J: TRBJ2-5; V: TRBV10-2; D: TRBD2; size: NA; DNA: TGCGCCAGCAGTGACCCCGCTAGCGGGTACCAAGAGACCCAGTACTTC; CDR3: CASSDPASGYQETQYF
J: TRBJ1-5; V: TRBV11-2; D: NA; size: NA; DNA: TGTGCCAGCAGCTTATGTGGTGGCGGAGACCTAGAACTGGGGCAGCCCCAGCATTTT; CDR3: CASSLCGGGDLELGQPQHF
J: TRBJ1-2; V: TRBV11-2; D: NA; size: few; DNA: TGTGCCAGCAGCTTAGGGAGGGCCGGGGGCTACACCTTC; CDR3: CASSLGRAGGYTF
J: TRBJ1-2; V: TRBV7-9; D: NA; size: NA; DNA: TGTGCCAGCAGCGCACTGACGGGGATCTATGGCTACACCTTC; CDR3: CASSALTGIYGYTF
J: TRBJ2-7; V: TRBV6-6; D: NA; size: NA; DNA: TGTGCCAGCAGCTGGACCGACGAAGCCTACGAGCAGTACTTC; CDR3: CASSWTDEAYEQYF
J: TRBJ2-5; V: TRBV5-4; D: NA; size: NA; DNA: TGTGCCAGCAGCTTGGAACCCGGGACCCCGGGGGAGACCCAGTACTTC; CDR3: CASSLEPGTPGETQYF
J: TRBJ2-1; V: TRBV27; D: NA; size: NA; DNA: TGTGCCAGCAGTTTCGCGGAGTACTCCTACAATGAGCAGTTCTTC; CDR3: CASSFAEYSYNEQFF
J: TRBJ1-2; V: TRBV5-6; D: TRBD1; size: NA; DNA: TGTGCCAGCAGTTACGGGACAGGGAACTATGGCTACACCTTC; CDR3: CASSYGTGNYGYTF
J: TRBJ2-1; V: TRBV4-1; D: NA; size: NA; DNA: TGCGCCAGCAGCCAGGCGGGCCAAACCTCCTACAATGAGCAGTTCTTC; CDR3: CASSQAGQTSYNEQFF
J: TRBJ1-2; V: TRBV5-4; D: TRBD1; size: NA; DNA: TGTGCCAGCAGTTATGACAGGGTGGTATCTAACTATGGCTACACCTTC; CDR3: CASSYDRVVSNYGYTF
J: TRBJ2-7; V: TRBV27; D: NA; size: NA; DNA: TGTGCCAGCAGAGGGGTACGGGGGCCCCCCGGCCCCCCTACCTACGAGCAGTACTTC; CDR3: CASRGVRGPPGPPTYEQYF
J: TRBJ2-7; V: TRBV27; D: NA; size: NA; DNA: TGTGCCAGCAGCCCCTCGTTAGGCAGGCTTACCTACGAGCAGTACTTC; CDR3: CASSPSLGRLTYEQYF
J: TRBJ1-2; V: TRBV5-5; D: NA; size: once; DNA: TGTGCCAGCAGCTTGGAAACTCCAAGTGCCACCTTC; CDR3: CASSLETPSATF
J: TRBJ2-1; V: TRBV7-8; D: NA; size: once; DNA: TGTGCCAGCAGCTTAGAACACAGCAACTCCTACAATGAGCAGTTCTTC; CDR3: CASSLEHSNSYNEQFF
J: TRBJ2-3; V: TRBV5-6; D: NA; size: NA; DNA: TGTGCCAGCAGCTTGGCTTCCCAGACTCCTAGCACAGATACGCAGTATTTT; CDR3: CASSLASQTPSTDTQYF
J: TRBJ1-4; V: TRBV28; D: TRBD1; size: NA; DNA: TGTGCCACCTTACAGGGGCCCTCCGAAAAACTGTTTTTT; CDR3: CATLQGPSEKLFF
J: TRBJ1-5; V: TRBV11-2; D: TRBD1; size: NA; DNA: TGTGCCAGCAGCCTGACAGGGGATTTCAGGAATCAGCCCCAGCATTTT; CDR3: CASSLTGDFRNQPQHF
J: TRBJ1-5; V: TRBV4-1; D: NA; size: NA; DNA: TGCGCCAGCAGCCAAAGGTTGGATAGCAATCAGCCCCAGCATTTT; CDR3: CASSQRLDSNQPQHF
J: TRBJ1-5; V: TRBV9; D: NA; size: NA; DNA: TGTGCCAGCGCCCCCGGTTTGGGGGCTCAGCCCCAGCATTTT; CDR3: CASAPGLGAQPQHF
J: TRBJ2-7; V: TRBV29-1; D: NA; size: NA; DNA: TGCAGCGTTGATGTAGGTGGACGGACCTACGAGCAGTACTTC; CDR3: CSVDVGGRTYEQYF
J: TRBJ2-7; V: TRBV6-5; D: TRBD1; size: NA; DNA: TGTGCCAGCAGTTACAGAGGGACAGGGCGCTACGAGCAGTACTTC; CDR3: CASSYRGTGRYEQYF
J: TRBJ2-2; V: TRBV6-5; D: TRBD1; size: NA; DNA: TGTGCCAGCAGGCCCTACAGGGGCGCCGGGGAGCTGTTTTTT; CDR3: CASRPYRGAGELFF